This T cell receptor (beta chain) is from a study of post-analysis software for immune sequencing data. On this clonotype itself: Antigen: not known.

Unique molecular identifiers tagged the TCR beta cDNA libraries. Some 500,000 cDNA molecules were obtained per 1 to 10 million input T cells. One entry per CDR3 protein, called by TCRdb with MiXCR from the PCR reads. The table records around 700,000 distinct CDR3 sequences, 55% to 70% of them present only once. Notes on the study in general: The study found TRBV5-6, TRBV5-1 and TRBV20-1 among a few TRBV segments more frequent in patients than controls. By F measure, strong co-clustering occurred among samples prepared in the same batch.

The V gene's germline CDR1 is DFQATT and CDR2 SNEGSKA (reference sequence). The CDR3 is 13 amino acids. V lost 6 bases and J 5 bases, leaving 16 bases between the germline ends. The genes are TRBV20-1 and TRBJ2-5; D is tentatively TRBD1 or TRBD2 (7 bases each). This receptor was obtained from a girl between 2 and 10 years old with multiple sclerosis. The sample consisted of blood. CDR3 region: CSAVRGREETQYF. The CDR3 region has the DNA TGCAGTGCCGTAAGGGGGCGGGAGGAGACCCAGTACTTC.